The present TCR beta chain was sequenced within a study of blood T cells in healthy people across ages. Study at large: About one barcoded beta molecule was captured per two T cells (by template switching). Study-wide points: Using unsorted PBMCs precluded a conclusive naive versus antigen-experienced comparison.

Germline V gene lookup returns CDR1 SGHKS and CDR2 YYEKEE (reference sequence). This CDR3 has 15 residues. V was trimmed by 3 bases and J by 4 bases, leaving 11 bases between them. Then a second PCR, running about 6 to 12 cycles, was carried out with a sample-barcoded 5' primer and a J-beta primer mix. Sequencing yielded, for each sample, at least 2.5 million paired-end reads carrying CDR3. TCRdb re-called the 5' RACE reads through MiXCR, storing one row per CDR3 protein. Of 780,000 or so distinct CDR3 sequences in the sample, roughly three fifths were seen once. Regarding this clonotype: The antigen remains undetermined.

The V and J genes are TRBV5-5 and TRBJ2-6, with D possibly matching TRBD2 (5 bases). This sequence was found in a man in his forties in good health. The source material was blood. The CDR3 is CASSYRGEGANVLTF. DNA for the CDR3: TGTGCCAGCAGCTACCGGGGAGAAGGGGCCAACGTCCTGACTTTC.